The 15 T cell receptor beta chains below were found in one sample sequenced in a study of blood T cell repertoires in COVID-19. Measured with immunoSEQ multiplex PCR; TCRdb has only the in-frame clones, and not every one. The sample lists 200,000 to 250,000 clones, about 90% occurring once. The sequenced sample consisted of PBMCs or T cells enriched from blood (not recorded which). Receptors originate from a woman aged 45-65 years in a cohort exposed to, infected with or recovered from COVID-19 (not recorded which).

V gene TRBV9 combines with J gene TRBJ1-2, with unresolved D. Trimming stripped 6 bases from V and 0 bases from J, with 9 bases between. Per germline, CDR1 SGDLS and CDR2 YYNGEE. The CDR3 covers 13 residues. This CDR3 reads CASTHNPNYGYTF. The CDR3 DNA is TGTGCCAGCACGCACAATCCTAACTATGGCTACACCTTC.

The chain carries TRBV3-1 (or the pseudogene TRBV3-2) and TRBJ2-1; 11 bases agree with TRBD2. Unmatched junction bases numbered 4, after V lost 4 bases and J lost 5 bases. In germline, CDR1 is LGHDT, CDR2 YNNKEL (reference sequence). The CDR3 length is 15 residues. The CDR3 protein is CASSRPGLADNEQFF. In DNA form, the CDR3 reads TGTGCCAGCAGCCGGCCGGGACTAGCGGACAATGAGCAGTTCTTC.

The rearrangement joins TRBV7-8 to TRBJ1-6, with 9 bases matching TRBD1. The germline V gene has CDR1 SGHVS and CDR2 FQNEAQ. V lost 5 bases to trimming and J lost 7 bases; unmatched junction nucleotides: 3. This CDR3 has 14 residues. Here the CDR3 reads CASSQDRGNSPLHF. The CDR3 DNA sequence: TGTGCCAGCAGCCAGGACAGGGGAAATTCACCCCTCCACTTT.

A single count supports this clone. The rearrangement links TRBV3-1 (or the pseudogene TRBV3-2) to TRBJ2-7; 8 bases align to TRBD2. Germline trimming cut 3 bases from V and 2 bases from J; bases unmatched to any gene: 3. The germline gives CDR1 LGHDT, CDR2 YNNKEL (reference sequence). The CDR3 is made up of 14 amino acids. In DNA form, the CDR3 reads TGTGCCAGCAGCCACGGGGGGGTCACCTACGAGCAGTACTTC. This gives the protein CASSHGGVTYEQYF.

The chain uses TRBV11-1 and TRBJ1-1; possibly TRBD1 for D (6 bases). There are 15 residues in the CDR3. Per germline, CDR1 SGHAT and CDR2 FQDESV (reference sequence). The V end was cut by 4 bases, the J end by 1 base, with 13 bases between. The chain's CDR3 is CASSSTGHPNTEAFF. CDR3 DNA sequence: TGTGCCAGCAGCTCAACGGGACACCCGAACACTGAAGCTTTCTTT. The complete variable domain, with remaining parts taken from reference TRBV11-1 and TRBJ1-1, reads EAEVAQSPRYKITEKSQAVAFWCDPISGHATLYWYRQILGQGPELLVQFQDESVVDDSQLPKDRFSAERLKGVDSTLKIQPAELGDSAMYLCASSSTGHPNTEAFFGQGTRLTVV.

Only one count was recorded for this clone. The rearrangement links TRBV5-4 to TRBJ2-3, with TRBD1 identical over 9 bases. The CDR3 sequence is 15 residues long. Germline V gene data show CDR1 as SGHNT and CDR2 as YYREEE (reference sequence). V shed 4 bases and J 2 bases; nucleotides not matched to a gene: 5. CDR3 in DNA: TGTGCCAGCAGCCCCGGGACAGGGAACACAGATACGCAGTATTTT. It is translated as CASSPGTGNTDTQYF.

CDR3 nucleotides: TGTGCCAGCAGCACAGACAGGGAGGTGAACACTGAAGCTTTCTTT. As protein: CASSTDREVNTEAFF. The genes are TRBV7-6 and TRBJ1-1, with 7 bases lining up with TRBD1. Germline loops: CDR1 SGHVS, CDR2 FNYEAQ. V shed 5 bases and J 0 bases; nucleotides not matched to a gene: 6. The length of the CDR3 is 15 residues.

This chain connects TRBV7-8 to TRBJ2-7; perhaps TRBD1 as D (6 bases). Trimming left V 5 bases short and J 0 bases short, with 20 bases between. In germline, CDR1 is SGHVS, CDR2 FQNEAQ. The CDR3 runs to 17 residues. The CDR3 spells CASSRNWGTGISYEQYF. The CDR3 coding sequence is TGTGCCAGCAGCCGAAATTGGGGAACAGGGATCTCCTACGAGCAGTACTTC.

The genes are TRBV6-5 and TRBJ1-1; a weak D match, TRBD1 (5 bases). Trimming pared 3 bases from V and 2 bases from J, leaving 16 bases between. The CDR3 sequence is 16 residues long. CDR1 and CDR2 (germline): MNHEY, SVGAGI. DNA of the CDR3: TGTGCCAGCAGTTATGGGGCAGGGCTGAGCAACACTGAAGCTTTCTTT. Protein: CASSYGAGLSNTEAFF.

The rearrangement links TRBV7-9 to TRBJ1-4; the match to TRBD1 covers 7 bases. Germline V lookup: CDR1 SEHNR, CDR2 FQNEAQ (reference sequence). With 6 bases clipped from V and 6 bases from J, the junction kept 10 bases outside the gene matches. The CDR3 has 15 amino acids. The CDR3 here is CASRYAGTDYEKLFF. The CDR3 bases are TGTGCCAGCAGATATGCCGGGACAGATTATGAAAAACTGTTTTTT.

The genes are TRBV5-3 and TRBJ1-5, with TRBD1 matching over 7 bases. TRBV5-3 is designated an ORF whose function remains uncertain. V shed 2 bases, J shed 7 bases, and the junction held 6 bases outside the gene matches. The length of the CDR3 is 14 residues. CDR3 region: CARSFTRDRQPQHF. DNA for the CDR3: TGTGCCAGAAGCTTTACCCGGGACAGACAGCCCCAGCATTTT.

As regards this clone: Additional DNA sequences in this sample encode the identical CDR3. The genes are TRBV7-9 and TRBJ1-2; no clear D gene. The CDR3 is 12 residues long. Between the trimmed V and J ends, which lost 1 base and 7 bases, there was a span of 7 bases. The V gene's germline CDR1 is SEHNR and CDR2 FQNEAQ (reference sequence). CDR3 loop: CASSLGAGGYTF. DNA of the CDR3: TGTGCCAGCAGCTTAGGTGCGGGTGGCTACACCTTC.

This sequence joins TRBV28 and TRBJ1-1; a possible D gene is TRBD1 (6 bases). Germline CDR1 reads MDHEN; CDR2 reads SYDVKM. V was trimmed by 6 bases and J by 8 bases, leaving 16 bases between them. The CDR3 extends over 13 amino acids. The CDR3 region has the DNA TGTGCCAGCAGATCAGGGCAGGGGTCAGAAGCTTTCTTT. It translates to CASRSGQGSEAFF.

CDR3 region: CASSSRDRVISTDTQYF. DNA of the CDR3: TGTGCCAGCAGCTCCCGCGACAGGGTGATAAGCACAGATACGCAGTATTTT. The chain links TRBV5-4 to TRBJ2-3, with 7 nucleotides matching TRBD1. CDR1 and CDR2 from the germline V gene are SGHNT and YYREEE (reference sequence). The junction had 10 bases not matched to a gene; V was cut back by 3 bases and J by 0 bases. The CDR3 loop spans 17 amino acids.

The chain joins TRBV10-3 to TRBJ2-7, with D possibly TRBD2 on 5 matching bases. CDR1 ENHRY and CDR2 SYGVKD come from the germline V gene. V dropped 6 bases and J dropped 7 bases, with 10 bases sitting between them. The CDR3 is made up of 11 amino acids. The DNA of the CDR3 is TGTGCCATCAGGTCCGGCGGGGAGCAGTACTTC. Translating gives CAIRSGGEQYF.